Each of the 25 T cell receptor beta chains below was sequenced from the same sample in a study of blood T cell repertoires in COVID-19. The repertoire was sequenced with immunoSEQ multiplex PCR; TCRdb's copy has only in-frame clones and lacks some. Of some 200,000 clones in the sample, around 86% were seen once. Source material: peripheral blood. Receptor source: an elderly man with acute or convalescent COVID-19.

CDR3 sequence reads: CASSPSGGLSGNTIYF. CDR3 coding DNA: TGTGCCAGCAGCCCATCAGGGGGTCTCTCTGGAAACACCATATATTTT. The chain uses TRBV7-6 and TRBJ1-3, with 7 bases matching TRBD1. After removal of 5 bases from V and 0 bases from J, the junction contained 7 bases not matched to a gene. The length of the CDR3 is 16 residues. Germline V gene data show CDR1 as SGHVS and CDR2 as FNYEAQ.

The chain uses TRBV2 and TRBJ1-1; D unresolved. V was shortened by 2 bases and J by 5 bases, with 12 bases between the two germline ends. The CDR3 is made up of 14 amino acids. The germline V gene encodes CDR1 SNHLY and CDR2 FYNNEI. The CDR3 here is CASSERGSSTEAFF. In DNA, the CDR3 is TGTGCCAGCAGTGAACGAGGGTCGTCTACTGAAGCTTTCTTT.

This chain links TRBV5-1 with TRBJ2-2; 10 bases match TRBD2. The germline V gene has CDR1 SGHRS and CDR2 YFSETQ. The CDR3 contains 17 residues. Germline trimming cut 3 bases from V and 1 base from J; bases unmatched to any gene: 6. The CDR3: CASSSSSGSWNTGELFF. In DNA, the CDR3 is TGCGCCAGCAGCTCTTCTAGCGGGAGTTGGAACACCGGGGAGCTGTTTTTT.

There are many counts of this clone. This sequence joins TRBV25-1 and TRBJ1-5, with D maybe TRBD1 (5 bases). The CDR3 has 16 residues. The ends were cut back, 2 bases at V and 5 bases at J, with 16 bases in the middle. Germline V lookup: CDR1 MGHDK, CDR2 SYGVNS. The CDR3 DNA sequence: TGTGCCAGCAGTGAAGGGGTAGGAAAAGGGGATCAGCCCCAGCATTTT. Translation gives CASSEGVGKGDQPQHF. The entire variable domain, with the rest obtained from reference TRBV25-1 and TRBJ1-5, is as follows: EADIYQTPRYLVIGTGKKITLECSQTMGHDKMYWYQQDPGMELHLIHYSYGVNSTEKGDLSSESTVSRIRTEHFPLTLESARPSHTSQYLCASSEGVGKGDQPQHFGDGTRLSIL.

The chain carries TRBV9 and TRBJ2-1; 8 positions match TRBD1. The CDR3 totals 16 residues. The trim removed 4 bases at V and 8 bases at J, leaving 14 bases unmatched. The V gene's germline CDR1 is SGDLS and CDR2 YYNGEE. The CDR3 nucleotides are TGTGCCAGCAGCCCCCGGACAGGGTATAGTGGAGATGAGCAGTTCTTC. Its translation is CASSPRTGYSGDEQFF.

This chain joins TRBV30 and TRBJ1-1; no firm D call. CDR3 length: 12 residues. Trimming removed 4 bases at V and 4 bases at J, with 10 bases between. CDR1 and CDR2 (germline): GTSNPN, SVGIG (reference sequence). CDR3 in DNA: TGTGCCTGGACACACCGGGGCACTGAAGCTTTCTTT. Translated: CAWTHRGTEAFF.

The CDR3 here is CASSSKSGGQQETQYF. DNA of the CDR3: TGTGCCAGCAGCTCTAAAAGCGGGGGACAACAAGAGACCCAGTACTTC. This chain uses TRBV5-4 with TRBJ2-5, with TRBD2 identical over 8 bases. V lost 3 bases to trimming and J lost 2 bases; unmatched junction nucleotides: 9. In germline, CDR1 is SGHNT, CDR2 YYREEE (reference sequence). The CDR3 extends over 16 amino acids.

The chain couples TRBV2 to TRBJ1-3, with D possibly matching TRBD1 (6 bases). Trimming took off 7 bases at V and 7 bases at J, with 17 bases between the two ends. Germline loops: CDR1 SNHLY, CDR2 FYNNEI. The CDR3 length is 14 residues. As DNA, the CDR3 is TGTGCCAGCATGCCTGAAACAGGGTGGAACACCATATATTTT. It is translated as CASMPETGWNTIYF.

This chain uses TRBV2 with TRBJ2-6; 7 bases fit TRBD1. The germline V gene encodes CDR1 SNHLY and CDR2 FYNNEI. The CDR3 has 17 amino acids. Trimming took 4 bases from V and 0 from J; bases not matched to a gene: 6. The CDR3 bases are TGTGCCAGCAGTGTAGGGGGCGGATCCTCTGGGGCCAACGTCCTGACTTTC. Its protein is CASSVGGGSSGANVLTF.

This chain uses TRBV7-9 with TRBJ2-3, with 10 bases that match TRBD1. CDR1 is SEHNR and CDR2 is FQNEAQ in the germline V gene (reference sequence). CDR3 size: 16 residues. V trimming: 3 bases; J trimming: 2 bases; junction bases outside the gene matches: 5. In nucleotides, the CDR3 is TGTGCCAGCAGCTTGAGACAGGGGGCGACCACAGATACGCAGTATTTT. Residues: CASSLRQGATTDTQYF.

The J gene is TRBJ2-1, the V gene TRBV15; 10 positions agree with TRBD1. From germline, CDR1 is LNHNV and CDR2 YYDKDF (reference sequence). The trim removed 6 bases at V and 1 base at J, leaving 6 bases unmatched. This CDR3 spans 16 amino acids. The CDR3 is CATSTRDRGSYNEQFF. CDR3 DNA: TGTGCCACCAGTACTAGGGACAGGGGTTCCTACAATGAGCAGTTCTTC.

The chain combines TRBV28 with TRBJ1-6; weak D call: TRBD1 (5 bases). Trimming pared 2 bases from V and 10 bases from J, leaving 15 bases between. The V gene's germline CDR1 is MDHEN and CDR2 SYDVKM. The CDR3 runs 15 residues. The CDR3 DNA is TGTGCCAGCAGTTTACATATGCAGGGAGGGTCACCCCTCCACTTT. Protein: CASSLHMQGGSPLHF.

The rearrangement uses TRBV24-1 and TRBJ2-3; 10 bases align to TRBD1. The CDR3 is made up of 17 amino acids. Germline assignment: CDR1 KGHDR and CDR2 SFDVKD. V shed 4 bases and J 1 base; nucleotides not matched to a gene: 7. In nucleotides, the CDR3 is TGTGCCACCAGTGAGCCGGGACAGGGGTTCGGCACAGATACGCAGTATTTT. Residues: CATSEPGQGFGTDTQYF.

This clone was picked up a small number of times. The CDR3: CAIFSGAQYEQYF. Here the CDR3 DNA reads TGTGCCATATTTAGCGGAGCTCAATACGAGCAGTACTTC. This chain joins TRBV19 and TRBJ2-7, with D possibly matching TRBD2 (6 bases). The length of the CDR3 is 13 residues. CDR1 and CDR2 (germline): LNHDA, SQIVND (reference sequence). Deletions cut 10 bases from V and 4 bases from J, with 17 bases between.

This clone was observed a single time. This rearrangement joins TRBV14 to TRBJ2-7, with D hard to call. The germline CDR1 and CDR2 sequences are SGHDN and FVKESK. CDR3 length: 13 residues. With 1 base removed from V and 3 bases from J, the gap between germline ends came to 7 bases. The CDR3 DNA reads as TGTGCCAGCAGCCAAGGAAACAACTACGAGCAGTACGTC. Protein: CASSQGNNYEQYV.

The rearrangement uses TRBV11-3 and TRBJ2-2; tentatively, D is TRBD2 (5 bases). This CDR3 comprises 15 residues. Germline V CDR1 and CDR2: SGHNT, YENEEA. The V end was cut by 6 bases, the J end by 5 bases, with 16 bases between. CDR3 DNA sequence: TGTGCCAGCAGTCAAGGTGTAGCGCCGACCGGGGAGCTGTTTTTT. Translation: CASSQGVAPTGELFF. Combining the CDR3 with reference TRBV11-3 and TRBJ2-2 gives the whole variable domain EAGVVQSPRYKIIEKKQPVAFWCNPISGHNTLYWYLQNLGQGPELLIRYENEEAVDDSQLPKDRFSAERLKGVDSTLKIQPAELGDSAVYLCASSQGVAPTGELFFGEGSRLTVL.

The chain combines TRBV29-1 with TRBJ2-1, with 7 bases fitting TRBD2. CDR3 length equals 15 residues. Germline lookup yields CDR1 SQVTM and CDR2 ANQGSEA. J was trimmed by 4 bases and V by 3 bases; bases with no gene match: 9. The CDR3 sequence is CSVDGASGTYNEQFF. In nucleotides, the CDR3 is TGCAGCGTTGATGGGGCCAGCGGGACTTACAATGAGCAGTTCTTC.

CDR3 loop: CAISGGGTSNEQYF. The CDR3 DNA reads TGTGCCATCAGTGGGGGGGGTACTAGTAACGAGCAGTACTTC. The chain links TRBV10-3 to TRBJ2-7, with 7 bases matching TRBD2. There are 14 residues in the CDR3. The V gene's germline CDR1 is ENHRY and CDR2 SYGVKD. Losses at the gene ends were 4 bases for V and 5 bases for J; bases not matched to a gene: 8.

The V call is TRBV12-5, the J call TRBJ1-5; no reliable D call. With 2 bases removed from V and 1 base from J, the gap between germline ends came to 18 bases. The CDR3 totals 18 residues. CDR1 LGHNT and CDR2 FRNRAP come from the germline V gene. DNA for the CDR3: TGTGCTAGTGGTTTGTCCCGAGGGAGGTCCGAGAGCAATCAGCCCCAGCATTTT. As protein: CASGLSRGRSESNQPQHF. Full variable domain (rest looked up from reference TRBV12-5 and TRBJ1-5): DARVTQTPRHKVTEMGQEVTMRCQPILGHNTVFWYRQTMMQGLELLAYFRNRAPLDDSGMPKDRFSAEMPDATLATLKIQPSEPRDSAVYFCASGLSRGRSESNQPQHFGDGTRLSIL.

The J gene is TRBJ2-7, the V gene TRBV21-1; TRBD1 reflects the table's D call only, with no check against the DNA. TRBV21-1 is assigned pseudogene status. The CDR3 length is 16 residues. CDR3 in amino acids: CASSPRDREASYEQYV. CDR3 nucleotide sequence: TGTGCCAGCAGCCCACGGGACAGGGAAGCCTCATACGAGCAGTACGTC.

The V and J genes are TRBV11-2 and TRBJ2-1; no reliable D call. CDR1 is SGHAT and CDR2 is FQNNGV in the germline V gene. The germline V and J ends were trimmed by 3 bases and 0 bases, with 6 bases remaining between them. This CDR3 is 14 amino acids long. Here the CDR3 DNA reads TGTGCCAGCAGCTTGAGCGCCTCCTACAATGAGCAGTTCTTC. Residues: CASSLSASYNEQFF.

J is TRBJ1-6 and V is TRBV15, with 8 bases that match TRBD1. The germline CDR1 and CDR2 sequences are LNHNV and YYDKDF (reference sequence). The CDR3 consists of 15 residues. J lost 7 bases, V lost 3 bases, and 5 bases had no gene match. In DNA, the CDR3 is TGTGCCACCAGCAGGGAACGGACAGGGAATTCACCCCTCCACTTT. Translated: CATSRERTGNSPLHF.

The J gene is TRBJ2-3, the V gene TRBV27; 8 nucleotides match TRBD2. With V trimmed by 5 bases and J by 4 bases, 20 bases remained unmatched. The length of the CDR3 is 19 residues. Germline V lookup: CDR1 MNHEY, CDR2 SMNVEV (reference sequence). The CDR3 DNA sequence: TGTGCCAGCAGTGCTTATCTGTTCAGCGGGAGCTCAACCGCAGATACGCAGTATTTT. This sequence encodes CASSAYLFSGSSTADTQYF.

V gene TRBV7-3 combines with J gene TRBJ1-6; D ambiguous. Per the germline V gene, CDR1 is SGHTA and CDR2 is FQGTGA. CDR3 length equals 14 residues. Trimming stripped 2 bases from V and 4 bases from J, with 6 bases between. The CDR3 region is CASSLAGYNSPLHF. The DNA of the CDR3 is TGTGCCAGCAGCTTAGCAGGATATAATTCACCCCTCCACTTT.

V usage is TRBV5-6 and J usage is TRBJ2-5, with a possible D match to TRBD1 (5 bases). Germline V lookup: CDR1 SGHDT, CDR2 YYEEEE. Trimming stripped 0 bases from V and 2 bases from J, with 8 bases between. The CDR3 totals 14 residues. For the CDR3, the DNA is TGTGCCAGCAGCTTGGGACAGATACAAGAGACCCAGTACTTC. Translated: CASSLGQIQETQYF.